This T cell receptor (beta chain) stems from a study of cytomegalovirus exposure and HLA in healthy donors. Study information: As released early, the data held 70 million to 95 million unique TCRs from HLA-typed donors. General observations from the study: Later, an analysis found that common viral pathogens appeared to be linked with several of the most significant clusters. Presence/absence analyses supposed approximately even sequencing depth among donors.

The PCR was carried out with 60 Vbeta primers and 13 Jbeta primers. Libraries were prepared by immunoSEQ multiplex PCR; TCRdb keeps only in-frame clonotypes and omits some of them. Counted here are about 200,000 clones, around four fifths occurring once; the ten biggest clones make up roughly 1.7%. V shed 0 bases and J 6 bases; nucleotides not matched to a gene: 4. Germline V gene sequence: CDR1 MGHRA, CDR2 YSYEKL. The CDR3 is 16 residues long. A word on this clone: Its antigen is as yet unknown.

The sample comprised PBMCs. V is TRBV4-1 and J is TRBJ1-5; TRBD1 agrees at 11 bases. This clonotype originated in a man aged 40-55 years in good health and CMV-seropositive. The chain's CDR3 is CASSQEDRGLFQPQHF. CDR3 nucleotides: TGCGCCAGCAGCCAAGAGGACAGGGGGCTGTTTCAGCCCCAGCATTTT.